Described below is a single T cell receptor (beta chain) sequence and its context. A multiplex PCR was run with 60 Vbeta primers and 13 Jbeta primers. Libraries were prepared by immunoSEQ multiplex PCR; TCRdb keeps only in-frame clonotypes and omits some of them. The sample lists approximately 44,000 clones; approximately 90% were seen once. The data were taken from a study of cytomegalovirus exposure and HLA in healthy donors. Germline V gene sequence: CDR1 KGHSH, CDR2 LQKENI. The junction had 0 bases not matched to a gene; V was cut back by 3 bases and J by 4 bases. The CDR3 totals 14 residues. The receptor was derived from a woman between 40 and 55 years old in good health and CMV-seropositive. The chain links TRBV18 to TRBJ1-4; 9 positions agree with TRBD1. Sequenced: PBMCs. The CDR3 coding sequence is TGTGCCAGCTCACCGGGACAGGGTAATGAAAAACTGTTTTTT. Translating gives CASSPGQGNEKLFF. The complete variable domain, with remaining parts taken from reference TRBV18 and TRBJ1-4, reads NAGVMQNPRHLVRRRGQEARLRCSPMKGHSHVYWYRQLPEEGLKFMVYLQKENIIDESGMPKERFSAEFPKEGPSILRIQQVVRGDSAAYFCASSPGQGNEKLFFGSGTQLSVL.